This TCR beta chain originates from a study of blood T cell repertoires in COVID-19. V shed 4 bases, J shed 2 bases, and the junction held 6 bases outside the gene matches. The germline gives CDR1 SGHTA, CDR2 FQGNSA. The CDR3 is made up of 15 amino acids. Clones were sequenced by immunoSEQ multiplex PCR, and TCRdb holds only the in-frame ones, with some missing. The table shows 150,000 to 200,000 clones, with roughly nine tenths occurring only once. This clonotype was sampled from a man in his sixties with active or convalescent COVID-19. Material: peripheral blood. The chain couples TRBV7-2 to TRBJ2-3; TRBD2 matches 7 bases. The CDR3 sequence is CASSSSGTNTDTQYF. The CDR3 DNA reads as TGTGCCAGCAGCTCGTCCGGGACTAACACAGATACGCAGTATTTT.